This T cell receptor beta chain was retrieved from a study of regulatory T cells in long-lasting Graves disease. Arm-PCR of CDR3 regions and iRepertoire HTBI primers were used to build TCR beta libraries. TCRdb fed the multiplex PCR reads into MiXCR, producing one record per CDR3 protein. The sample records more than 400,000 distinct CDR3 sequences, 16% being singletons. This clonotype was seen a few times. Its antigen is undetermined. General study points: Newly diagnosed Graves' patients had higher TCR diversity than persistent ones.

As for time point: newly diagnosed GD, antithyroid drugs for less than 3 months. RNA extracted from PBMCs served as the sequencing template. V lost 1 base to trimming and J lost 3 bases, with 12 bases between them. The germline CDR1 and CDR2 sequences are MGHRA and YSYEKL. This CDR3 region has 15 residues. In addition, the sample was reused for a study of T cells in Graves' hyperthyroidism and ophthalmopathy.

The chain links TRBV4-1 to TRBJ1-1; D remains ambiguous. The material was peripheral blood mononuclear cells (PBMCs), obtained at new diagnosis, from a patient treated with antithyroid drugs. This receptor was identified in a woman in her 30s with Graves disease. The CDR3, as DNA: TGCGCCAGCAGCCAAGCTTTGATCCGAGACACTGAAGCTTTCTTT. This encodes CASSQALIRDTEAFF.